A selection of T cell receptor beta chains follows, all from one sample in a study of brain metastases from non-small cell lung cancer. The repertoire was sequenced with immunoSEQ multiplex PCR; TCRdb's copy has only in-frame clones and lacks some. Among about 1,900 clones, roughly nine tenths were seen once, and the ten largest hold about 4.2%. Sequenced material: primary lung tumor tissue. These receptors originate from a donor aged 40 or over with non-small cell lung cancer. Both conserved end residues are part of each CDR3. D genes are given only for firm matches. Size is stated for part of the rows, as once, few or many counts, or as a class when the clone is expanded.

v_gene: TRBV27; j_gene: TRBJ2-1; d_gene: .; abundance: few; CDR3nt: TGTGCCAGCAACCTAGGGGGGACACGAGGGAATGAGCAGTTCTTC; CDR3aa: CASNLGGTRGNEQFF
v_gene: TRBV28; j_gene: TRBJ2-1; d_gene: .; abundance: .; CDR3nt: TGTGCCAGCAGTTTAGGGGGCCAGTCCTACAATAAGCAGTTCTTC; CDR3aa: CASSLGGQSYNKQFF
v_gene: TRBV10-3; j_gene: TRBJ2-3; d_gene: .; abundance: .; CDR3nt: TGTGCCTCACAGGCGGCAGCGTTCACAGATACGCAGTATTTT; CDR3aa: CASQAAAFTDTQYF
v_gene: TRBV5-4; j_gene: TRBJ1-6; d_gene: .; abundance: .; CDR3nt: TGTGCCAGCAGCTTGGGGACCTGGCAGGGCCAGGGGCCCCTCCACTTT; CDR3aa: CASSLGTWQGQGPLHF
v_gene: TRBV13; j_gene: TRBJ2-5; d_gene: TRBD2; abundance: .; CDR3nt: TGTGCCAGCAGCATAGGCGGGAGTCGGGGAGAGACCCAGTACTTC; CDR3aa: CASSIGGSRGETQYF
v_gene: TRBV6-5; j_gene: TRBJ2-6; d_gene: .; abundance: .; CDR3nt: TGTGCCAGCACCCATTCCTCTGGGGCCAACGTCCTGACTTTC; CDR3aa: CASTHSSGANVLTF
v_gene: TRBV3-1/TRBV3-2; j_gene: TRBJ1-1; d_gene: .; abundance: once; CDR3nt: TGTGCCAGCAGCCTAAGTGGGGGCGAGAACACTGAAGCTTTCTTT; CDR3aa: CASSLSGGENTEAFF
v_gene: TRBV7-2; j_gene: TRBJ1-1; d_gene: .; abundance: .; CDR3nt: TGTGCCAGCAGCTTCCTCTCTCCTGGCACTGAAGCTTTCTTT; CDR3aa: CASSFLSPGTEAFF
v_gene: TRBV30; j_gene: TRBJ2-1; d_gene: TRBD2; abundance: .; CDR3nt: TGTGCCTGGAGGGAGCGGGGGGGCTCCTACAATGAGCAGTTCTTC; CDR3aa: CAWRERGGSYNEQFF
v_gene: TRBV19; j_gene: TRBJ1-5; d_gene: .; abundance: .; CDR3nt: TGTGCCAGTAGTACCGACAGCCTCAATCAGCCCCAGCATTTT; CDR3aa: CASSTDSLNQPQHF
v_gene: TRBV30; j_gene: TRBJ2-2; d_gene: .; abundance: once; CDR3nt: TGTGCCTGGAGTGGTAGACAGAAGAACACCGGGGAGCTGTTTTTT; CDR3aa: CAWSGRQKNTGELFF
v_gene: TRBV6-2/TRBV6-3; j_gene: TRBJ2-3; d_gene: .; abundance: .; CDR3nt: TGTGCCAGCAGTTACTACCTCCGGCGAGGGTCGGATACGCAGTATTTT; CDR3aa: CASSYYLRRGSDTQYF
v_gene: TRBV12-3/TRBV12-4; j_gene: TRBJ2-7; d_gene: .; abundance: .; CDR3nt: TGTGCCAGCACCCTCAGGGGCGAGCAGTACTTC; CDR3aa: CASTLRGEQYF
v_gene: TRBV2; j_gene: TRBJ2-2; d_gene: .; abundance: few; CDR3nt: TGTGCCAGCAGTGACGGGAATAGGGGAAACACCGGGGAGCTGTTTTTT; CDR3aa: CASSDGNRGNTGELFF